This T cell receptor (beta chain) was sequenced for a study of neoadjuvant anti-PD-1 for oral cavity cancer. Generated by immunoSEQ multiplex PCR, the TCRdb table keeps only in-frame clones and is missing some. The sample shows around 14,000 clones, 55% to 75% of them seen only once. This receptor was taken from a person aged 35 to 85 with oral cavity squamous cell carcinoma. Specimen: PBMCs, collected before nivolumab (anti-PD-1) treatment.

CDR3 residues: CAYSGGDGANVLTF. The CDR3 DNA sequence: TGTGCCTACTCGGGGGGGGACGGGGCCAACGTCCTGACTTTC. The rearrangement links TRBV30 to TRBJ2-6; 8 bases fit TRBD2. Trimming cost V 7 bases and J 4 bases; bases outside gene matches: 6. Germline lookup yields CDR1 GTSNPN and CDR2 SVGIG (reference sequence). The CDR3 totals 14 residues.